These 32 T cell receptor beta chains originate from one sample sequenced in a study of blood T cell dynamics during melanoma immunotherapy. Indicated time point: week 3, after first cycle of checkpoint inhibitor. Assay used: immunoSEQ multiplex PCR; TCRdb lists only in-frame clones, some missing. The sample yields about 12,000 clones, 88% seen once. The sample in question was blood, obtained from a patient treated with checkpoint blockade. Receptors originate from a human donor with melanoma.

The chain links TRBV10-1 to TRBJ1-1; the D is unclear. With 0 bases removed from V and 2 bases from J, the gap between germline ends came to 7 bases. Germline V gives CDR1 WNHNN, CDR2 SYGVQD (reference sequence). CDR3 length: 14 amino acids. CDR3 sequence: CASSESGGNTEAFF. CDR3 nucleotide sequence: TGCGCCAGCAGTGAGTCGGGCGGCAACACTGAAGCTTTCTTT.

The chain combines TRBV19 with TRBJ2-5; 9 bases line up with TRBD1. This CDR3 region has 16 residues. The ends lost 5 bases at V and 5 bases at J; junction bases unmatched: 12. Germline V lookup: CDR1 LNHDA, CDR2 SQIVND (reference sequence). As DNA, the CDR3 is TGTGCCAGTAGTCTAAAGGACAGGGGAGGGAGGGAGACCCAGTACTTC. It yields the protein CASSLKDRGGRETQYF. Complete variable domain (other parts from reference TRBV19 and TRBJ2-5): DGGITQSPKYLFRKEGQNVTLSCEQNLNHDAMYWYRQDPGQGLRLIYYSQIVNDFQKGDIAEGYSVSREKKESFPLTVTSAQKNPTAFYLCASSLKDRGGRETQYFGPGTRLLVL.

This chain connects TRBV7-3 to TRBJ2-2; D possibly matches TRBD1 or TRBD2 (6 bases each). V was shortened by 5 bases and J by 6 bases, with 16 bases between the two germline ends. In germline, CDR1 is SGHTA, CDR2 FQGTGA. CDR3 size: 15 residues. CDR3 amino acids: CASSPSPGEAGELFF. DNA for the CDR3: TGTGCCAGCAGCCCCTCCCCAGGGGAGGCCGGGGAGCTGTTTTTT. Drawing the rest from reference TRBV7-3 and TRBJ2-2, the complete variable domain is GAGVSQTPSNKVTEKGKYVELRCDPISGHTALYWYRQSLGQGPEFLIYFQGTGAADDSGLPNDRFFAVRPEGSVSTLKIQRTERGDSAVYLCASSPSPGEAGELFFGEGSRLTVL.

CDR3 region: CASRAGGANYNEQFF. CDR3 nucleotide sequence: TGTGCCAGTCGGGCCGGGGGGGCGAACTACAATGAGCAGTTCTTC. V and J are TRBV19 and TRBJ2-1; 8 bases align to TRBD2. The J segment lost 3 bases and the V segment lost 8 bases, leaving 9 bases of the junction unmatched. Germline CDR1 LNHDA, CDR2 SQIVND (reference sequence). The CDR3 spans 15 residues. Supplemented by reference TRBV19 and TRBJ2-1, the full variable domain reads DGGITQSPKYLFRKEGQNVTLSCEQNLNHDAMYWYRQDPGQGLRLIYYSQIVNDFQKGDIAEGYSVSREKKESFPLTVTSAQKNPTAFYLCASRAGGANYNEQFFGPGTRLTVL.

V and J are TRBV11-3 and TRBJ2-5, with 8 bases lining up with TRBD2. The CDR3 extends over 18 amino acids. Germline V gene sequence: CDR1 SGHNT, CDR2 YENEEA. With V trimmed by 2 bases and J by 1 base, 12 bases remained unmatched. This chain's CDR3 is CASSLYFGEAGGQETQYF. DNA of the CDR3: TGTGCCAGCAGCTTATACTTTGGGGAGGCGGGGGGCCAAGAGACCCAGTACTTC. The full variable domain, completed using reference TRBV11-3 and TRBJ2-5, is EAGVVQSPRYKIIEKKQPVAFWCNPISGHNTLYWYLQNLGQGPELLIRYENEEAVDDSQLPKDRFSAERLKGVDSTLKIQPAELGDSAVYLCASSLYFGEAGGQETQYFGPGTRLLVL.

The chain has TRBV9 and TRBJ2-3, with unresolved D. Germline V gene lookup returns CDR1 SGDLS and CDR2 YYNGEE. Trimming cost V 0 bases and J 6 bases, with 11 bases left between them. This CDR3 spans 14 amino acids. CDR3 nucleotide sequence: TGTGCCAGCAGCGTAGATACAGTCTTTGATACGCAGTATTTT. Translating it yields CASSVDTVFDTQYF.

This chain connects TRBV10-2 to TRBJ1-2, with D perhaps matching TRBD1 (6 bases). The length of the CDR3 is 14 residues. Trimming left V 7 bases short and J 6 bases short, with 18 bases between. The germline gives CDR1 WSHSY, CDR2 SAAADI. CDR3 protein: CASTGGAGNDGYTF. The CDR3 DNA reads TGCGCCAGCACCGGGGGCGCGGGGAATGATGGCTACACCTTC.

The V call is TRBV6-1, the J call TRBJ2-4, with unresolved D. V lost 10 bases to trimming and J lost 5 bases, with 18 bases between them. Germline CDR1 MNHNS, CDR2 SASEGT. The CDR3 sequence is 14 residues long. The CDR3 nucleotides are TGTGCCACCCACCCGGGCGGCGGCGAAAACATTCAGTACTTC. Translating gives CATHPGGGENIQYF.

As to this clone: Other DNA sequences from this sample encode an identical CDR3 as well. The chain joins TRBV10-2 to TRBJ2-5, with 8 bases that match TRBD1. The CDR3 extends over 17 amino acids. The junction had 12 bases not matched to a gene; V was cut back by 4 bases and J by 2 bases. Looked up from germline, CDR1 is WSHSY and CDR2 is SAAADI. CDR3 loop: CASSGFGQGVFQETQYF. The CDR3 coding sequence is TGCGCCAGCAGTGGATTTGGACAGGGAGTCTTTCAAGAGACCCAGTACTTC.

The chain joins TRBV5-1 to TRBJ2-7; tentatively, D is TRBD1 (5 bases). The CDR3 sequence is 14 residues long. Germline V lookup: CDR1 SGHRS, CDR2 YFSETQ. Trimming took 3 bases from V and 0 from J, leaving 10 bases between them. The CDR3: CASSSDSFSYEQYF. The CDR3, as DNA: TGCGCCAGCAGCTCCGACAGCTTCTCCTACGAGCAGTACTTC.

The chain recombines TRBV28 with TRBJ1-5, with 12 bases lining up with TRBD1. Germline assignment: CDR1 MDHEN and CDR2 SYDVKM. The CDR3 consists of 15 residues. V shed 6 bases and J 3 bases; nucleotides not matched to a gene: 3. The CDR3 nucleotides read TGTGCCAGCAGGGGGACAGGGGGCAACAATCAGCCCCAGCATTTT. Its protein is CASRGTGGNNQPQHF.

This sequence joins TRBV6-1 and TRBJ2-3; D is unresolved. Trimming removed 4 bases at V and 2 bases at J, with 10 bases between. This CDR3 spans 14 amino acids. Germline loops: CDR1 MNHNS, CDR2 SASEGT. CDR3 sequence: CASSAGGYTDTQYF. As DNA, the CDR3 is TGTGCCAGCAGTGCCGGTGGTTACACAGATACGCAGTATTTT.

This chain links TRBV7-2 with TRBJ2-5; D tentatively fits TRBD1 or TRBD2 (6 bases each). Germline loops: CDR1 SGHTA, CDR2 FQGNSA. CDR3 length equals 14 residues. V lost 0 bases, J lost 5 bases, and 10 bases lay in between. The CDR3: CASSLAGAGETQYF. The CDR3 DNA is TGTGCCAGCAGCTTAGCGGGGGCGGGGGAGACCCAGTACTTC.

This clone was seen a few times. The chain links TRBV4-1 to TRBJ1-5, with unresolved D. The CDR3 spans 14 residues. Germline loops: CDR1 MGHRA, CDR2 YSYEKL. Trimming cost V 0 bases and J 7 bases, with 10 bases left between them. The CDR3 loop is CASSQDRFYQPQHF. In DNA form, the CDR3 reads TGCGCCAGCAGCCAAGATCGGTTTTACCAGCCCCAGCATTTT.

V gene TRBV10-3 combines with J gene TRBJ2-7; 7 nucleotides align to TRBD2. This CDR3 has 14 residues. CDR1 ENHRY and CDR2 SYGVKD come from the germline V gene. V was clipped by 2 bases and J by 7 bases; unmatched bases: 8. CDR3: CAISETILAKEQYF. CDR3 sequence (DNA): TGTGCCATCAGTGAGACGATACTAGCGAAGGAGCAGTACTTC.

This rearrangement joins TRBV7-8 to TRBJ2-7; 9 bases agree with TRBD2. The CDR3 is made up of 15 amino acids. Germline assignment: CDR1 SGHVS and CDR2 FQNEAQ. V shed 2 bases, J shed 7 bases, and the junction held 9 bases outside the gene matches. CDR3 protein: CASSLKETSGREQYF. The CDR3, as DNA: TGTGCCAGCAGCTTAAAGGAGACTAGCGGTCGAGAGCAGTACTTC.

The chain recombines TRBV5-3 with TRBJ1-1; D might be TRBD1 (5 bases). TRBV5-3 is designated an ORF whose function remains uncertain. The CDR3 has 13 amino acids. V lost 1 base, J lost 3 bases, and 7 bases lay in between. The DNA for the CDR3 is TGTGCCAGAAGCTTGCGCAGGGACACTGAAGCTTTCTTT. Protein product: CARSLRRDTEAFF.

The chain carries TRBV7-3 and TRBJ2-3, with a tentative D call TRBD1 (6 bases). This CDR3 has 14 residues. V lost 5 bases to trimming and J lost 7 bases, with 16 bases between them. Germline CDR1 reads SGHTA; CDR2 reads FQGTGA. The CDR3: CASSPGHFPNTQYF. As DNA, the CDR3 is TGTGCCAGCAGCCCGGGACACTTTCCAAATACGCAGTATTTT.

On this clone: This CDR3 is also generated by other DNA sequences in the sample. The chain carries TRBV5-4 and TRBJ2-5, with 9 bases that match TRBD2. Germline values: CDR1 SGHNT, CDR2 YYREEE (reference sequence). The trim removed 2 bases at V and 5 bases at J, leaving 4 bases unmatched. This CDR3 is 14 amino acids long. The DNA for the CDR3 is TGTGCCAGCAGCTTTAGCGGGGGAAGGGAGACCCAGTACTTC. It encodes CASSFSGGRETQYF.

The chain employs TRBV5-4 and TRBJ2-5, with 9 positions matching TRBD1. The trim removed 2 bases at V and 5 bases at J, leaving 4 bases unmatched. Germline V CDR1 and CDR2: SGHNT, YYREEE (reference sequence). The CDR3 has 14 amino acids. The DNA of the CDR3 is TGTGCCAGCAGCTTACAGGGGGCGGTTGAGACCCAGTACTTC. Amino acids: CASSLQGAVETQYF. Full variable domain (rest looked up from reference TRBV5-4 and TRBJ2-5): ETGVTQSPTHLIKTRGQQVTLRCSSQSGHNTVSWYQQALGQGPQFIFQYYREEENGRGNFPPRFSGLQFPNYSSELNVNALELDDSALYLCASSLQGAVETQYFGPGTRLLVL.

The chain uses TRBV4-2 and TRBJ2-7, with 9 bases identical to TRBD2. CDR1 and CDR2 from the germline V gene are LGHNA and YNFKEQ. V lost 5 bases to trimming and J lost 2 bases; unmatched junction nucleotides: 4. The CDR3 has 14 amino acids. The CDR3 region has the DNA TGTGCCAGCAGCGCTCGCGGGGGGGCCTACGAGCAGTACTTC. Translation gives CASSARGGAYEQYF.

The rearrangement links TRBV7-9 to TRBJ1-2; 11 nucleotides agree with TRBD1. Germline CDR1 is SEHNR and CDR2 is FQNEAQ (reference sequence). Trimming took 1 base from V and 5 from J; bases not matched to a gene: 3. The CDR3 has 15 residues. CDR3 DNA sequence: TGTGCCAGCAGCTTAGTGGGACAGGGGGGTTATGGCTACACCTTC. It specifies CASSLVGQGGYGYTF. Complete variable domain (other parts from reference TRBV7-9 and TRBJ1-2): DTGVSQNPRHKITKRGQNVTFRCDPISEHNRLYWYRQTLGQGPEFLTYFQNEAQLEKSRLLSDRFSAERPKGSFSTLEIQRTEQGDSAMYLCASSLVGQGGYGYTFGSGTRLTVV.

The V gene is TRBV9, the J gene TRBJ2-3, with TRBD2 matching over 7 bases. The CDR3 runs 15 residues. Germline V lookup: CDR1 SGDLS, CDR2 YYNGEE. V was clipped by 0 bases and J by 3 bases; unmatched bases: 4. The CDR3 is CASSVGNGRTDTQYF. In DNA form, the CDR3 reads TGTGCCAGCAGCGTAGGAAACGGGAGGACAGATACGCAGTATTTT.

CDR3 sequence (DNA): TGTGCCAGTAGTATAGGGACAGGGATAACAGATACGCAGTATTTT. This codes for CASSIGTGITDTQYF. V usage is TRBV19 and J usage is TRBJ2-3; 8 bases line up with TRBD1. With V trimmed by 1 base and J by 3 bases, 3 bases remained unmatched. Germline V lookup: CDR1 LNHDA, CDR2 SQIVND (reference sequence). The CDR3 has 15 amino acids.

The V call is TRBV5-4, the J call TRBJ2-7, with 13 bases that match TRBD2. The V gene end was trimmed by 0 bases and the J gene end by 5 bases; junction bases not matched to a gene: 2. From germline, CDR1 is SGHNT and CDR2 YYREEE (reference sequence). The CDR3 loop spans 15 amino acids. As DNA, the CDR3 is TGTGCCAGCAGCTTGGAACTAGCGGGAGGGGACGAGCAGTACTTC. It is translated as CASSLELAGGDEQYF.

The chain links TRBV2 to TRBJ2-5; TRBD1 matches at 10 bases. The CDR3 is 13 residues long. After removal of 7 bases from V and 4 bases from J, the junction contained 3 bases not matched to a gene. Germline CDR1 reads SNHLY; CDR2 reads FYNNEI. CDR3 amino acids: CASTRDRGETQYF. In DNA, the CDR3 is TGTGCCAGCACCAGGGACAGGGGAGAGACCCAGTACTTC.

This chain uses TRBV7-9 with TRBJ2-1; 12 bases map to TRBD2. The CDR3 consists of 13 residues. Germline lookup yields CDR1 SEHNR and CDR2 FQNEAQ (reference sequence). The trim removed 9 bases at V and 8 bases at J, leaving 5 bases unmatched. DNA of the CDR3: TGTGCCAGTCGGACTAGCGGGACATATGAGCAGTTCTTC. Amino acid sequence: CASRTSGTYEQFF.

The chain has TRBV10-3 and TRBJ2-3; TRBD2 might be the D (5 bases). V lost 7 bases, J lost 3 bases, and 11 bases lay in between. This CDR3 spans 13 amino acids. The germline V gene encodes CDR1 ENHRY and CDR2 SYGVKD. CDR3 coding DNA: TGTGCCATCAAACGGGGTTTAACAGATACGCAGTATTTT. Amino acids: CAIKRGLTDTQYF.

The CDR3 sequence is CASSLTGGRNHEQYF. As DNA, the CDR3 is TGTGCCAGCAGCCTCACGGGGGGGCGCAACCACGAGCAGTACTTC. The chain has TRBV11-1 and TRBJ2-7; 8 positions match TRBD2. Germline CDR1 is SGHAT and CDR2 is FQDESV (reference sequence). The CDR3 sequence is 15 residues long. Trimming cost V 5 bases and J 5 bases; bases outside gene matches: 11.

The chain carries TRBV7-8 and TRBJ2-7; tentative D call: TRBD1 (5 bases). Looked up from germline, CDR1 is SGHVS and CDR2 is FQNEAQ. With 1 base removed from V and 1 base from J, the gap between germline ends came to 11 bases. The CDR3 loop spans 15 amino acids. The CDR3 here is CASSLVQGESYEQYF. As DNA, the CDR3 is TGTGCCAGCAGCTTAGTCCAGGGCGAATCCTACGAGCAGTACTTC.

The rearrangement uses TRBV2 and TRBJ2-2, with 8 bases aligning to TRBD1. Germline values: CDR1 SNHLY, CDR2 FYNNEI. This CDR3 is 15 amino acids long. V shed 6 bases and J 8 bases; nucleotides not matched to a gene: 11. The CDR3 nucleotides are TGTGCCAGCAGCCCGGACAGGGCGGCTGTAGGGGAGCTGTTTTTT. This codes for CASSPDRAAVGELFF.

CDR3 amino acids: CAISGQGNQPQHF. DNA for the CDR3: TGTGCCATCAGTGGGCAGGGCAATCAGCCCCAGCATTTT. The rearrangement links TRBV10-3 to TRBJ1-5; D uncertain. The CDR3 length is 13 residues. Looked up from germline, CDR1 is ENHRY and CDR2 is SYGVKD. Trimming pared 4 bases from V and 2 bases from J, leaving 6 bases between.